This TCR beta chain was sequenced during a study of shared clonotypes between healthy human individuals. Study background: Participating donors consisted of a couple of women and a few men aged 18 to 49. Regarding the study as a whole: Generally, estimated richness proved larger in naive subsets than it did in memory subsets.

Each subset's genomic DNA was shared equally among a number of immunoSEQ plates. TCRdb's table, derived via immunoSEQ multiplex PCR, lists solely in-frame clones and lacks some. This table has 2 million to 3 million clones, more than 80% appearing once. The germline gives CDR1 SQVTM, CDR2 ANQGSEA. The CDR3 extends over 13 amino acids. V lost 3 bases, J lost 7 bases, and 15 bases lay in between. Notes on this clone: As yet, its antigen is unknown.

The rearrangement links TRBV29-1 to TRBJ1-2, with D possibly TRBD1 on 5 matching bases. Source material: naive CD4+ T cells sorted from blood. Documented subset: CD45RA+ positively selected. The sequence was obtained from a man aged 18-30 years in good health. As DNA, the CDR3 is TGCAGCGTTGATATGGCAGGGCATGGTGGCTACACCTTC. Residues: CSVDMAGHGGYTF. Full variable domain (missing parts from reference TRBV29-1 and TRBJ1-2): SAVISQKPSRDICQRGTSLTIQCQVDSQVTMMFWYRQQPGQSLTLIATANQGSEATYESGFVIDKFPISRPNLTFSTLTVSNMSPEDSSIYLCSVDMAGHGGYTFGSGTRLTVV.